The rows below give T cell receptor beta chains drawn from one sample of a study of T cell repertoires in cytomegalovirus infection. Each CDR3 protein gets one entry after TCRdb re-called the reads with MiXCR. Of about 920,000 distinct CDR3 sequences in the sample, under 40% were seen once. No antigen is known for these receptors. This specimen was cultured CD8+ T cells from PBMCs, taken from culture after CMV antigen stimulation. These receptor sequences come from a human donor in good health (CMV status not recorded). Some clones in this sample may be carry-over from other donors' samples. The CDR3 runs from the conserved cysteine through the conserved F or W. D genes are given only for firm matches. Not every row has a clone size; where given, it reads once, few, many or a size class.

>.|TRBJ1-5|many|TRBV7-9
CASSTTGGQPQHF
TGTGCCAGCAGCACCACGGGTGGGCAGCCCCAGCATTTT
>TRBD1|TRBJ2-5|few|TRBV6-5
CASSYVTGETQYF
TGTGCCAGCAGTTACGTGACAGGGGAGACCCAGTACTTC
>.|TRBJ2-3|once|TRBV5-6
CASSSKLLETTDTQYF
TGTGCCAGCAGCTCGAAGCTACTTGAAACCACAGATACGCAGTATTTT
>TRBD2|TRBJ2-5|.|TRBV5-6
CVSKLGRPGGAWLQETQYF
TGTGTCAGCAAACTAGGCCGGCCGGGAGGCGCCTGGCTCCAAGAGACCCAGTACTTC
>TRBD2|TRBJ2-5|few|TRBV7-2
CASSPYSGGLQETQYF
TGTGCCAGCAGCCCGTACAGCGGGGGGCTCCAAGAGACCCAGTACTTC
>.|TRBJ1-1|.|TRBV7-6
CASSWGGGWTEAFF
TGTGCCAGCAGCTGGGGGGGGGGCTGGACTGAAGCTTTCTTT
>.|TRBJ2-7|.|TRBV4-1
CASCPSGSGPYEQYF
TGCGCCAGCTGCCCCTCCGGCTCTGGGCCCTACGAGCAGTACTTC
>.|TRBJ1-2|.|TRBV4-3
CASSQDRDVRYGYTF
TGCGCCAGCAGCCAAGATAGGGACGTTCGCTATGGCTACACCTTC
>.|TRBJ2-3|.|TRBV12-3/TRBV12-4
CASSPSTILPSTDTQYF
TGTGCCAGCAGTCCTTCTACTATTCTCCCTAGCACAGATACGCAGTATTTT
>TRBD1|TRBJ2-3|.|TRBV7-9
CASSARQGSDTQYF
TGTGCCAGCAGCGCACGACAGGGATCAGATACGCAGTATTTT
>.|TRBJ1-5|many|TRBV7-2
CASSLRAANQPQHF
TGTGCCAGCAGCTTAAGGGCAGCAAATCAGCCCCAGCATTTT
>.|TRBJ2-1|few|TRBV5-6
CASSSRRVFNEQFF
TGTGCCAGCAGCTCCCGTCGAGTATTCAATGAGCAGTTCTTC
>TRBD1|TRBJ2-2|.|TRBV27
CASSAGTVTNTGELFF
TGTGCCAGCAGTGCCGGGACAGTAACGAACACCGGGGAGCTGTTTTTT
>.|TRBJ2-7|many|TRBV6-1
CASMSGLYEQYF
TGTGCCAGCATGAGCGGGCTCTACGAGCAGTACTTC
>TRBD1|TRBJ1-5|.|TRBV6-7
CASSSPGTGDWHSQPQHF
TGTGCCAGCAGTTCGCCCGGGACAGGGGATTGGCATAGTCAGCCCCAGCATTTT
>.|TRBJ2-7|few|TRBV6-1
CASGTGTLRNEQYF
TGTGCCTCCGGAACCGGGACCCTTAGGAACGAGCAGTACTTC
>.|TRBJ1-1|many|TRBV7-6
CASSLDRGSPTEAFF
TGTGCCAGCAGCTTAGATCGGGGATCGCCCACTGAAGCTTTCTTT
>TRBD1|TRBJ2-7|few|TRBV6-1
CASSESQGIPYEQYF
TGTGCCAGCAGTGAATCACAGGGGATCCCCTACGAGCAGTACTTC
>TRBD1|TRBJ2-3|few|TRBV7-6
CASSLGGQGADTQYF
TGTGCCAGCAGCTTAGGGGGACAGGGAGCAGATACGCAGTATTTT
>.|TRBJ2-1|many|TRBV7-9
CASSPPGGLDNEQFF
TGTGCCAGCAGCCCCCCGGGGGGCCTTGACAATGAGCAGTTCTTC
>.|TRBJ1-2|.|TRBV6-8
CASKTDPGYYGYTF
TGTGCCAGCAAGACAGACCCTGGGTACTATGGCTACACCTTC
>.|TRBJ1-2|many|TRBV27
CASSPAGTNYGYTF
TGCGCCAGCAGCCCTGCCGGGACGAATTATGGCTACACCTTC
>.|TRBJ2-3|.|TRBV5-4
CASSNLGDGETDTQYF
TGTGCCAGCAGCAACTTAGGCGACGGAGAGACAGATACGCAGTATTTT
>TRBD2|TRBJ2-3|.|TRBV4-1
CASSPNGLAGMNPDTQYF
TGCGCCAGCAGCCCTAACGGACTAGCGGGTATGAACCCAGATACGCAGTATTTT
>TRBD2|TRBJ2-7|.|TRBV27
CASSPRPPGGYEQYF
TGTGCCAGCAGTCCCCGGCCCCCCGGGGGGTACGAGCAGTACTTC
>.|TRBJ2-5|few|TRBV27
CASSWGSSQETQYF
TGTGCCAGCAGTTGGGGATCCTCCCAAGAGACCCAGTACTTC
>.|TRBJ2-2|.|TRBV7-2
CASSLGRRAAGELFF
TGTGCCAGCAGCTTAGGGCGAAGGGCTGCCGGGGAGCTGTTTTTT
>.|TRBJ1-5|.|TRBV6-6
CASTGRRQAMNQPQHF
TGTGCCAGCACTGGAAGGCGGCAGGCGATGAATCAGCCCCAGCATTTT
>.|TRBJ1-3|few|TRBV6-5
CASSYSADFPGNTIYF
TGTGCCAGCAGTTACTCGGCGGACTTCCCTGGAAACACCATATATTTT
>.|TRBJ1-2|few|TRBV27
CASSHVESGGYTF
TGTGCCAGCAGTCACGTGGAATCGGGGGGCTACACCTTC
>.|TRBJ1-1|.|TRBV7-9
CASSVNREAHTEAFF
TGTGCCAGCAGCGTGAACCGGGAGGCCCACACTGAAGCTTTCTTT
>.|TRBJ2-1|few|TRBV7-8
CASSSAGLRGFF
TGTGCCAGCAGCTCAGCAGGACTCCGGGGGTTCTTC
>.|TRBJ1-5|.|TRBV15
CATSSPGGPQHF
TGTGCCACCAGCTCCCCCGGGGGGCCCCAGCATTTT
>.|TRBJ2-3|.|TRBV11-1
CASSSSNTQYF
TGTGCCAGCAGCTCCTCAAATACGCAGTATTTT
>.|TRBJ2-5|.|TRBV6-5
CASSPGTALEGETQYF
TGTGCCAGCAGTCCCGGGACAGCCCTGGAGGGAGAGACCCAGTACTTC
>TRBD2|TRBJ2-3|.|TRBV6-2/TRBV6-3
CASSGYKRGGVDTQYF
TGTGCCAGCAGTGGTTACAAGCGGGGGGGAGTAGATACGCAGTATTTT
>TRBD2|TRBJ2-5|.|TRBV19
CASRGGPAGMETQYF
TGTGCCAGTAGGGGGGGACCAGCGGGGATGGAGACCCAGTACTTC
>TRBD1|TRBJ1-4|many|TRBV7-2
CASRLYLGTGNEKLFF
TGTGCCAGCAGACTCTATTTGGGGACAGGGAATGAAAAACTGTTTTTT
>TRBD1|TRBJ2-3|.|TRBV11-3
CASSLQGDATDTQYF
TGTGCCAGCAGCTTACAGGGGGATGCCACAGATACGCAGTATTTT
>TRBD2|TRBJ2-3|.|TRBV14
CASSQGTTSTDTQYF
TGTGCCAGCAGCCAGGGGACTACCAGCACAGATACGCAGTATTTT